Listed below are T cell receptor beta chains from one sample, sequenced in a study of cytomegalovirus exposure and HLA in healthy donors. Repertoires were generated with immunoSEQ multiplex PCR, while TCRdb's copy carries only in-frame clones and drops some. The sample has about 120,000 clones, around nine tenths seen once. Sequenced input: PBMCs. The receptor set was obtained from a woman aged 18-29 years in good health and CMV-seropositive. CDR3s include the opening cysteine and the closing phenylalanine or tryptophan. Fields, in order: V gene, clone size, J gene, D gene, CDR3 protein, CDR3 DNA. The D gene is left open where the match is weak. The size of a clone is reported for some rows only, either as once, few or many, or as a class for expanded clones.

TRBV7-6,once,TRBJ1-5,TRBD1,CASSSTGGRGNQPQHF,TGTGCCAGCAGCAGTACAGGGGGCCGGGGCAATCAGCCCCAGCATTTT
TRBV6-5,NA,TRBJ2-3,TRBD1,CASNKYRGRTDTQYF,TGTGCCAGCAACAAATACAGGGGGCGAACAGATACGCAGTATTTT
TRBV2,NA,TRBJ1-2,TRBD1,CAREEEDRGFHGYTF,TGTGCCAGGGAGGAAGAAGACAGGGGGTTCCATGGCTACACCTTC
TRBV2,few,TRBJ2-1,TRBD2,CASRASSGFYNEQFF,TGTGCCAGCAGGGCCTCTAGCGGTTTCTACAATGAGCAGTTCTTC
TRBV13,NA,TRBJ1-1,TRBD1,CASSSGQGFTEAFF,TGTGCCAGCAGCTCGGGACAGGGGTTCACTGAAGCTTTCTTT
TRBV29-1,NA,TRBJ1-1,NA,CSVRFHGTNTEAFF,TGCAGCGTACGTTTTCATGGCACGAACACTGAAGCTTTCTTT
TRBV10-3,few,TRBJ1-3,TRBD1,CAIRRTGVDGNTIYF,TGTGCCATCAGAAGGACAGGGGTAGATGGAAACACCATATATTTT
TRBV13,NA,TRBJ1-2,NA,CASSSGQPPNYGYTF,TGTGCCAGCAGCTCCGGACAGCCGCCTAACTATGGCTACACCTTC
TRBV29-1,NA,TRBJ1-2,TRBD1,CSVETGPNYGYTF,TGCAGCGTTGAGACAGGGCCGAACTATGGCTACACCTTC
TRBV7-2,NA,TRBJ1-2,NA,CASSLAVGQGYDYTF,TGTGCCAGCAGCTTAGCCGTGGGGCAGGGATACGACTACACCTTC
TRBV23-1,NA,TRBJ2-2,TRBD2,CASSQSTAGGANTGELFF,TGCGCCAGCAGTCAATCGACAGCGGGAGGGGCGAACACCGGGGAGCTGTTTTTT
TRBV28,NA,TRBJ1-2,NA,CASSLPGHSYGYTF,TGTGCCAGCAGTTTACCCGGACACAGTTATGGCTACACCTTC
TRBV2,NA,TRBJ1-1,TRBD1,CASSRGGGVDRGNTEAFF,TGTGCCAGCAGTCGCGGTGGGGGTGTGGACAGGGGGAACACTGAAGCTTTCTTT
TRBV7-9,NA,TRBJ2-3,NA,CASSPLRAGETSTDTQYF,TGTGCCAGCAGCCCCCTCCGGGCCGGGGAGACTAGCACAGATACGCAGTATTTT
TRBV7-2,NA,TRBJ2-1,TRBD1,CASSLRRTGAYNEQFF,TGTGCCAGCAGCTTACGTCGGACAGGGGCCTACAATGAGCAGTTCTTC
TRBV29-1,NA,TRBJ2-7,TRBD1,CSVGQGDYEQYF,TGCAGCGTTGGGCAGGGGGACTACGAGCAGTACTTC
TRBV9,NA,TRBJ2-3,NA,CASSDLRTVKSTDTQYF,TGTGCCAGCAGCGATTTACGGACAGTGAAAAGCACAGATACGCAGTATTTT
TRBV19,NA,TRBJ1-2,TRBD1,CASTTKGIGGIFRGYTF,TGTGCCAGCACAACTAAAGGCATAGGGGGCATTTTTCGTGGCTACACCTTC